What follows are 11 T cell receptor beta chains derived from one specimen sequenced in a study of cytomegalovirus exposure and HLA in healthy donors. The PCR ran on 60 Vbeta and 13 Jbeta primers. The table came from immunoSEQ multiplex PCR; TCRdb's copy has only in-frame clones and leaves some out. The data contain approximately 190,000 clones, approximately 80% of them singletons. Sequencing input: PBMCs. Every receptor here comes from a woman aged 50 to 60 in good health and CMV-seropositive.

This chain links TRBV5-1 with TRBJ1-4, with TRBD1 matching 9 bases. V shed 8 bases, J shed 7 bases, and the junction held 12 bases outside the gene matches. The V gene's germline CDR1 is SGHRS and CDR2 YFSETQ. The CDR3 is 15 residues long. CDR3 protein: CASERGQGLGEKLFF. The CDR3 DNA is TGCGCCAGTGAACGCGGACAGGGGCTCGGTGAAAAACTGTTTTTT.

This clone has just a few counts. The chain recombines TRBV5-1 with TRBJ1-1; D is uncertain. V lost 3 bases, J lost 0 bases, and 18 bases lay in between. The CDR3 has 17 residues. CDR1 is SGHRS, CDR2 YFSETQ, per germline. The CDR3 loop reads CASSSTRHLTMNTEAFF. DNA of the CDR3: TGCGCCAGCAGCTCAACCCGCCATCTAACTATGAACACTGAAGCTTTCTTT. The full variable domain, completed using reference TRBV5-1 and TRBJ1-1, is KAGVTQTPRYLIKTRGQQVTLSCSPISGHRSVSWYQQTPGQGLQFLFEYFSETQRNKGNFPGRFSGRQFSNSRSEMNVSTLELGDSALYLCASSSTRHLTMNTEAFFGQGTRLTVV.

This clone has only one observation. The chain carries TRBV6-5 and TRBJ2-1, with 11 bases lining up with TRBD2. CDR1 and CDR2 from the germline V gene are MNHEY and SVGAGI. This CDR3 is built from 15 residues. The V gene end was trimmed by 2 bases and the J gene end by 9 bases; junction bases not matched to a gene: 6. Written as DNA, the CDR3 is TGTGCCAGCAGTTACCTTAGCGGGGGGGCGGGTGAGCAGTTCTTC. It encodes CASSYLSGGAGEQFF.

There are a few counts of this clone. This chain connects TRBV6-6 to TRBJ2-7, with 10 bases aligning to TRBD1. Germline trimming cut 5 bases from V and 2 bases from J; bases unmatched to any gene: 3. There are 14 residues in the CDR3. The germline gives CDR1 MNHNY, CDR2 SVGAGI (reference sequence). The CDR3 sequence is CASSRTGGTYEQYF. The CDR3, as DNA: TGTGCCAGCAGTCGGACAGGGGGAACCTACGAGCAGTACTTC.

The chain carries TRBV2 and TRBJ2-3, with TRBD2 identical over 8 bases. This CDR3 contains 17 residues. Trimming cost V 3 bases and J 1 base; bases outside gene matches: 9. Per the germline V gene, CDR1 is SNHLY and CDR2 is FYNNEI. CDR3 DNA: TGTGCCAGCAGTGATTCTGGCTTCGGGGGGGGCACAGATACGCAGTATTTT. Its protein is CASSDSGFGGGTDTQYF.

The V call is TRBV11-2, the J call TRBJ2-1, with no clear D. The CDR3 totals 15 residues. CDR1 SGHAT and CDR2 FQNNGV come from the germline V gene. Trimming removed 5 bases from V and 5 bases from J, with 16 bases in between. The CDR3 coding sequence is TGTGCCAGCAGCCCGGTTGAGTCACGGGACAATGAGCAGTTCTTC. Residues: CASSPVESRDNEQFF.

About this clone: Compared with germline, one end of the junction differs, possibly owing to a read error. The chain couples TRBV23-1 to TRBJ1-5, with D maybe TRBD1 (5 bases). TRBV23-1 is recorded as an ORF, its role being uncertain. The CDR3 consists of 14 residues. The CDR3 DNA follows: TGCGCCAGCAGTCAATCGGGGGAGGCAGTTTTCAAGTATTTT. Translated, it gives CASSQSGEAVFKYF.

This clone was seen a single time. The rearrangement joins TRBV6-6 to TRBJ2-5; D ambiguous. The CDR3 has 14 amino acids. V lost 8 bases and J lost 3, with 16 bases in between. Germline CDR1 is MNHNY and CDR2 is SVGAGI (reference sequence). The CDR3 region is CASAPGRSEETQYF. The CDR3 DNA reads as TGTGCCAGCGCCCCGGGTAGGTCCGAAGAGACCCAGTACTTC.

J is TRBJ1-2 and V is TRBV30; 12 bases are a match to TRBD1. Per the germline V gene, CDR1 is GTSNPN and CDR2 is SVGIG (reference sequence). V lost 2 bases and J lost 7; bases outside the gene matches: 5. The CDR3 is 14 residues long. CDR3 residues: CAWSRDRGLSGYTF. Here the CDR3 DNA reads TGTGCCTGGAGTAGGGACAGGGGGCTATCTGGCTACACCTTC.

This sequence joins TRBV6-5 and TRBJ1-1, with D perhaps TRBD1 (5 bases). Germline V gene sequence: CDR1 MNHEY, CDR2 SVGAGI. This CDR3 region has 14 residues. Trimming took 5 bases from V and 3 from J, leaving 13 bases between them. DNA for the CDR3: TGTGCCAGCAGTGAAGAGGAGGGGTACACTGAAGCTTTCTTT. Its protein is CASSEEEGYTEAFF.

The chain is built from TRBV6-6 and TRBJ2-3, with D uncertain. V was trimmed by 4 bases and J by 2 bases, leaving 7 bases between them. The germline CDR1 and CDR2 sequences are MNHNY and SVGAGI (reference sequence). The CDR3 is 13 amino acids. CDR3 bases: TGTGCCAGCAGTTCCCTTTACACAGATACGCAGTATTTT. Translated, it gives CASSSLYTDTQYF.